This T cell receptor (beta chain) derives from a study of blood T cell repertoires in COVID-19. On the study more broadly: Spain, Italy and the United States supplied samples that represented acute and convalescent COVID-19. Sources were T cells, B-cell-depleted T cells, or PBMCs; the material itself was cDNA or gDNA.

Original handling: Amplifying reference gene primers gave estimates of nucleated cell counts. Assay: immunoSEQ multiplex PCR; the TCRdb copy retains only in-frame clones and omits some. V, J and clone size are taken as reported in that table, and D and trimming were inferred from the DNA itself. The repertoire consists of 25,000 to 30,000 clones, with 90% occurring once and the leading ten covering approximately 11%. The sequence derives from a man between 70 and 80 years old with acute or convalescent COVID-19. The sequencing sample was made of peripheral blood.

CDR3 coding DNA: TGTGCCAGCACCCTTGGCCCAAACACAGATACGCAGTATTTT. Amino acids: CASTLGPNTDTQYF. This chain links TRBV5-5 with TRBJ2-3; D remains unclear. Looked up from germline, CDR1 is SGHKS and CDR2 is YYEKEE (reference sequence). The CDR3 has 14 residues. Trimming stripped 6 bases from V and 2 bases from J, with 13 bases between.